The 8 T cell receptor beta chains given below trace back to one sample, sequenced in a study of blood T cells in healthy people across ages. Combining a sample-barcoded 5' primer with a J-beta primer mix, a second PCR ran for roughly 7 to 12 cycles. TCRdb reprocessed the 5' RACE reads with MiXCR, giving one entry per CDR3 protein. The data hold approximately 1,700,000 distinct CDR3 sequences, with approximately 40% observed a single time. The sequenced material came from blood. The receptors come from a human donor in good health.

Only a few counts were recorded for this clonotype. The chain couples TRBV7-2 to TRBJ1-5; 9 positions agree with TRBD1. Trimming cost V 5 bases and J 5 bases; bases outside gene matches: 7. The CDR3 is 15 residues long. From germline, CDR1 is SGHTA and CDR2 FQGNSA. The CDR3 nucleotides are TGTGCCAGCAGCGGCAGGACAGGGGCCGATCAGCCCCAGCATTTT. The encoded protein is CASSGRTGADQPQHF.

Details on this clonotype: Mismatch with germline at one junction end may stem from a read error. CDR3 sequence: CATGDSKIAGGEFFWMRYYNEQFF. The CDR3 bases are TGTGCCACCGGTGATTCTAAAATAGCAGGGGGCGAATTTTTTTGGATGAGATATTACAATGAGCAGTTCTTC. The chain uses TRBV24-1 and TRBJ2-1; 8 bases map to TRBD1. This CDR3 comprises 24 residues. CDR1 KGHDR and CDR2 SFDVKD come from the germline V gene.

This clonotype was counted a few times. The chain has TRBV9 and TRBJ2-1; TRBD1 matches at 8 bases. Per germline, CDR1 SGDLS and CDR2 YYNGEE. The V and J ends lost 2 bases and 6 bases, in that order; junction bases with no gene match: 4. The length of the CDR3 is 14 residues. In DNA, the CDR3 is TGTGCCAGCAGCGTGCAGGGGGCGGCCAATGAGCAGTTCTTC. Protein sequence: CASSVQGAANEQFF.

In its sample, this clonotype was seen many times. CDR3 sequence (DNA): TGTGCCAGCAGTTTACCCGGGGAGCTGTTTTTT. Translating gives CASSLPGELFF. This chain uses TRBV12-3 or TRBV12-4 with TRBJ2-2; unclear D gene. The CDR3 has 11 amino acids. The ends were cut back, 2 bases at V and 6 bases at J, with 1 base in the middle.

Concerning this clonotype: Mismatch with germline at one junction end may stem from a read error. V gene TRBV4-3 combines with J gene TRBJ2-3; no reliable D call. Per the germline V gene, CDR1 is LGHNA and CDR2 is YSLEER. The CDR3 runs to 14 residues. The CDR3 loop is CARSQDRGTDTQYF. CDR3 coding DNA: TGCGCCCGCAGCCAAGATCGGGGCACAGATACGCAGTATTTT.

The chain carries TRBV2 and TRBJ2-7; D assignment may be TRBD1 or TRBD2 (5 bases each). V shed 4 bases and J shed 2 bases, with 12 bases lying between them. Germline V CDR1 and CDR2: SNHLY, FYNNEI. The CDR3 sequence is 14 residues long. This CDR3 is CASSGAEGPYEQYF. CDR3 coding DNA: TGTGCCAGCAGTGGAGCCGAGGGACCCTACGAGCAGTACTTC. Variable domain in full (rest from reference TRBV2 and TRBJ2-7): EPEVTQTPSHQVTQMGQEVILRCVPISNHLYFYWYRQILGQKVEFLVSFYNNEISEKSEIFDDQFSVERPDGSNFTLKIRSTKLEDSAMYFCASSGAEGPYEQYFGPGTRLTVT.

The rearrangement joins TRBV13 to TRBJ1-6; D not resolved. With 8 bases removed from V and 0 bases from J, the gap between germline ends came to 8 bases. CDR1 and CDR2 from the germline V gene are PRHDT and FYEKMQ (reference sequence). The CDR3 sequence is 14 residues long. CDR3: CASSKSSYNSPLHF. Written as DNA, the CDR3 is TGTGCCAGCTCGAAGAGCTCCTATAATTCACCCCTCCACTTT.

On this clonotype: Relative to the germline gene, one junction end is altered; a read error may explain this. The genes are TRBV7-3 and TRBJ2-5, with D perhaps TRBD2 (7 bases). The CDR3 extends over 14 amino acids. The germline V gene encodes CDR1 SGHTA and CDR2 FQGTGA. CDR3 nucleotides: TGTGCCAGCAGCGTAACGGGGGGCCCAGAGACCCAGTACTTC. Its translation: CASSVTGGPETQYF.